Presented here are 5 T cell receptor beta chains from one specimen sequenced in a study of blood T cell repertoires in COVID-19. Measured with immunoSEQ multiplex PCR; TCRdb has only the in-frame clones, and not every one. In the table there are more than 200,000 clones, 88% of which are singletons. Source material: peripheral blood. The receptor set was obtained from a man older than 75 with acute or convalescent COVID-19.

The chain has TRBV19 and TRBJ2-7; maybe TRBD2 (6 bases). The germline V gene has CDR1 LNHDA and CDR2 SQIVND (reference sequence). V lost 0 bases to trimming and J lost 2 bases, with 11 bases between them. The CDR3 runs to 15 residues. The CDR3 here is CASSIDRDFTYEQYF. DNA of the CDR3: TGTGCCAGTAGTATAGATCGGGACTTCACCTACGAGCAGTACTTC.

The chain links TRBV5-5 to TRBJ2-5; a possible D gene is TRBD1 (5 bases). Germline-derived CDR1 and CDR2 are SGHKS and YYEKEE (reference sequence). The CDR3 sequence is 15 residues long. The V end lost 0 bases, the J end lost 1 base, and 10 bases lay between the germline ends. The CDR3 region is CASSLAQGPQETQYF. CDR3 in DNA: TGTGCCAGCAGCTTGGCCCAGGGCCCCCAAGAGACCCAGTACTTC.

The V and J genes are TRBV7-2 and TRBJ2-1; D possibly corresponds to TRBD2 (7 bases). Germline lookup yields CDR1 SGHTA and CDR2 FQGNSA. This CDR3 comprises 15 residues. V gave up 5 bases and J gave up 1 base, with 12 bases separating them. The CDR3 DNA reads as TGTGCCAGCAGCACTGCGGGGGCGTCCTACAATGAGCAGTTCTTC. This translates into CASSTAGASYNEQFF.

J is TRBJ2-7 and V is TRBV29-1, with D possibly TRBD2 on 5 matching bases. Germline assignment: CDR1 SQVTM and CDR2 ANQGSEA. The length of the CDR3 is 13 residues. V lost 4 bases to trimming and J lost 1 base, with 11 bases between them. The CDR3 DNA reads TGCAGCGTTGGGCCAGGAGGATCCTACGAGCAGTACTTC. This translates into CSVGPGGSYEQYF.

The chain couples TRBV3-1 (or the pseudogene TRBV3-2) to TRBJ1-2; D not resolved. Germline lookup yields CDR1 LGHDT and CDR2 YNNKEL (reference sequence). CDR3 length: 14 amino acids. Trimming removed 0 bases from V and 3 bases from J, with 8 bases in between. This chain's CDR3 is CASSQEKRYYGYTF. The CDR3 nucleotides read TGTGCCAGCAGCCAAGAAAAGCGGTACTATGGCTACACCTTC.